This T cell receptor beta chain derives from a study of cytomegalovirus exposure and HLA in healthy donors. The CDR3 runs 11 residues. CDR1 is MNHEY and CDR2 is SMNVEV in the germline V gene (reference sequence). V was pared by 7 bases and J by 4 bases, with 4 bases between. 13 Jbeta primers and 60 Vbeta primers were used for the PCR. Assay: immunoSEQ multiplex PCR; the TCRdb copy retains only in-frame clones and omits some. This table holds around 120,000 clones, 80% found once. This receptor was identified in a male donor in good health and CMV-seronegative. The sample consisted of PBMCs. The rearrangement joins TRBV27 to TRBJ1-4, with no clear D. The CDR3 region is CASIHNEKLFF. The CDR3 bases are TGTGCCAGCATTCATAATGAAAAACTGTTTTTT.